The 9 T cell receptor beta chains reported below all come from one sample, sequenced in a study of blood T cell repertoires in COVID-19. Generated by immunoSEQ multiplex PCR, the TCRdb table keeps only in-frame clones and is missing some. The profile shows 200,000 to 300,000 clones, under 85% of them singletons. The sequenced sample consisted of peripheral blood. Receptor source: a human donor in a cohort sampled during active COVID-19.

This sequence joins TRBV6-4 and TRBJ2-1, with 11 bases identical to TRBD2. Germline loops: CDR1 MRHNA, CDR2 SNTAGT. V lost 3 bases, J lost 10 bases, and 5 bases stayed unmatched. This CDR3 spans 14 amino acids. CDR3 residues: CASSESLAGGEQFF. As DNA, the CDR3 is TGTGCCAGCAGTGAAAGTCTAGCGGGAGGCGAGCAGTTCTTC.

The V gene is TRBV14, the J gene TRBJ2-1; TRBD1 matches at 9 bases. This CDR3 is 16 amino acids long. CDR1 and CDR2 (germline): SGHDN, FVKESK. With 4 bases clipped from V and 1 base from J, the junction kept 5 bases outside the gene matches. In DNA, the CDR3 is TGTGCCAGCAGCCTTGGGACAGGGAAATCCTACAATGAGCAGTTCTTC. It codes for CASSLGTGKSYNEQFF.

The V call is TRBV5-1, the J call TRBJ2-3; TRBD1 matches at 9 bases. V trimming: 4 bases; J trimming: 5 bases; junction bases outside the gene matches: 8. CDR3 length: 15 residues. Germline V gene data show CDR1 as SGHRS and CDR2 as YFSETQ. CDR3 nucleotides: TGCGCCAGCAGCCCCGGGACAGGGACGGGAGATACGCAGTATTTT. It is translated as CASSPGTGTGDTQYF.

The chain joins TRBV5-6 to TRBJ1-2; 7 bases align to TRBD1. The CDR3 totals 16 residues. V shed 3 bases and J 4 bases; nucleotides not matched to a gene: 12. Germline CDR1 SGHDT, CDR2 YYEEEE. Here the CDR3 DNA reads TGTGCCAGCAGCTGGGACAGTGGGGTTCCCCGCTATGGCTACACCTTC. This encodes CASSWDSGVPRYGYTF. Drawing the rest from reference TRBV5-6 and TRBJ1-2, the complete variable domain is DAGVTQSPTHLIKTRGQQVTLRCSPKSGHDTVSWYQQALGQGPQFIFQYYEEEERQRGNFPDRFSGHQFPNYSSELNVNALLLGDSALYLCASSWDSGVPRYGYTFGSGTRLTVV.

This clone was picked up one time. The V gene is TRBV6-1, the J gene TRBJ2-7; D remains ambiguous. This CDR3 region has 15 residues. Germline V gene sequence: CDR1 MNHNS, CDR2 SASEGT. V lost 1 base, J lost 0 bases, and 10 bases lay in between. The DNA of the CDR3 is TGTGCCAGCAGTGAAGACAACAGTATCTCCTACGAGCAGTACTTC. It yields the protein CASSEDNSISYEQYF.

CDR3 sequence: CASSFLAGGRKQYF. CDR3 coding DNA: TGTGCCAGCAGTTTTCTAGCGGGAGGGCGCAAGCAGTACTTC. V is TRBV28 and J is TRBJ2-7; 12 bases are shared with TRBD2. CDR3 length: 14 residues. The trim removed 3 bases at V and 8 bases at J, leaving 5 bases unmatched. The V gene's germline CDR1 is MDHEN and CDR2 SYDVKM.

The CDR3 is CASRRQGSGNQPQHF. The CDR3 DNA reads as TGTGCCAGCAGGCGACAGGGTAGCGGCAATCAGCCCCAGCATTTT. This chain connects TRBV6-5 to TRBJ1-5, with TRBD1 matching 7 bases. The V gene end was trimmed by 6 bases and the J gene end by 2 bases; junction bases not matched to a gene: 7. The CDR3 has 15 residues. Germline V CDR1 and CDR2: MNHEY, SVGAGI.

The V gene is TRBV3-1 (or the pseudogene TRBV3-2), the J gene TRBJ1-2; D remains ambiguous. Looked up from germline, CDR1 is LGHDT and CDR2 is YNNKEL (reference sequence). This CDR3 comprises 13 residues. V was clipped by 1 base and J by 8 bases, with 11 bases between them. DNA of the CDR3: TGTGCCAGCAGCCAAGCCGGGATCGGGGGCTACACCTTC. Translation gives CASSQAGIGGYTF.

This rearrangement joins TRBV7-2 to TRBJ1-5; perhaps TRBD1 as D (5 bases). The germline CDR1 and CDR2 sequences are SGHTA and FQGNSA. This CDR3 has 13 residues. Trimming took 3 bases from V and 11 from J, leaving 14 bases between them. For the CDR3, the DNA is TGTGCCAGCAGCTTGACCAAGGAGGGGTCCCAGCATTTT. Protein: CASSLTKEGSQHF.